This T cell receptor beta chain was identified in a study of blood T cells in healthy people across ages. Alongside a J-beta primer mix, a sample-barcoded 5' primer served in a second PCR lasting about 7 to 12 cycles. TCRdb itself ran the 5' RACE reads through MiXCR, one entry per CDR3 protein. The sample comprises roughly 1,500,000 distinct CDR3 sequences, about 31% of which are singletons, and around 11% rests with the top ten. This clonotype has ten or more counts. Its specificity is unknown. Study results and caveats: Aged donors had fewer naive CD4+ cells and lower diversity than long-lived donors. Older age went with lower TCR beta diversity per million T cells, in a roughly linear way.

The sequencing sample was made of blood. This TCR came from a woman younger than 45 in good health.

Here the CDR3 DNA reads TGTGCCAGCAGTAAGGGATTTAGCGGGGGGTTCACAGATACGCAGTATTTT. Translating it yields CASSKGFSGGFTDTQYF. V usage is TRBV6-1 and J usage is TRBJ2-3; 10 nucleotides line up with TRBD2. The trim removed 5 bases at V and 2 bases at J, leaving 10 bases unmatched. CDR3 length: 17 residues. Germline V gene data show CDR1 as MNHNS and CDR2 as SASEGT.